A few counts support the clone carrying this T cell receptor beta chain. The target antigen is unknown. This specimen belongs to a study of blood T cells in healthy people across ages. Findings of the study overall: Older individuals had lower TCR beta diversity per million T cells (the decline was roughly linear).

Germline CDR1 reads MNHNS; CDR2 reads SASEGT. The CDR3 has 15 residues. Using a J-beta primer mix together with a sample-barcoded 5' primer, a second PCR was run for about 7 to 12 cycles. Every individual sample yielded 2.5 million or more paired-end reads (each containing CDR3). MiXCR, run by TCRdb on the 5' RACE reads, gives a single entry per CDR3 protein. The sample includes fewer than 2,000,000 distinct CDR3 sequences, about 31% of them seen just once. The sequence came from a woman aged 25 to 39 in good health. This chain uses TRBV6-1 with TRBJ2-5; 10 bases line up with TRBD1. The J call may be wrong; the DNA end is better matched by TRBJ2-7. Input material: blood. The CDR3 DNA is TGTGCCAGCAAGCGTACCGGGACAGGGGTATACGAGCAGTACTTC. This encodes CASKRTGTGVYEQYF.